This entry lists 20 T cell receptor beta chains sequenced from one sample in a study of prognosis after radiotherapy for stage I lung cancer. Two-round multiplex PCR on genomic DNA was the method by which TCR beta CDR3 was amplified. First-round PCR, the initial amplification, used primers specific to each TRBV and TRBJ gene. A single record per CDR3 protein comes from TCRdb applying MiXCR to the multiplex PCR reads. The sample yields about 32,000 distinct CDR3 sequences, around 40% seen once. Sequenced material: PBMCs, taken before or after stereotactic body radiation therapy (not recorded which). Source of these receptors: a donor over 45 with non-small cell lung cancer.

This clonotype was counted many times. One end of the junction does not line up with germline, which may come from a read error. The chain joins TRBV7-7 to TRBJ2-5; TRBD2 agrees at 10 bases. The CDR3 contains 14 residues. Per germline, CDR1 SSHAT and CDR2 FNYEAQ (reference sequence). The CDR3 region is CASNSGGSGETQYF. In nucleotides, the CDR3 is TGTGCTAGCAATAGCGGGGGGTCGGGAGAGACCCAGTACTTC.

By share, this clonotype ranks as medium-sized. The CDR3 sequence is CASSETAGTGNGELFF. The CDR3 DNA reads as TGTGCCAGCAGTGAAACGGCCGGGACAGGGAACGGGGAGCTGTTTTTT. The chain joins TRBV6-1 to TRBJ2-2; 9 bases fit TRBD1. The CDR3 spans 16 residues. V shed 2 bases, J shed 7 bases, and the junction held 8 bases outside the gene matches. The germline CDR1 and CDR2 sequences are MNHNS and SASEGT.

J is TRBJ1-5 and V is TRBV6-2 or TRBV6-3, with 12 positions matching TRBD1. CDR1 MNHEY and CDR2 SVGEGT come from the germline V gene. CDR3 length equals 18 residues. After removal of 6 bases from V and 3 bases from J, the junction contained 12 bases not matched to a gene. CDR3 bases: TGTGCCAGCAGGTACCGGGACAGGGGGCGAGAAATCAATCAGCCCCAGCATTTT. The encoded protein is CASRYRDRGREINQPQHF.

This clonotype was detected ten times or more. V gene TRBV5-1 combines with J gene TRBJ1-1; 8 bases map to TRBD1. The V gene's germline CDR1 is SGHRS and CDR2 YFSETQ. This CDR3 is built from 13 residues. V trimming: 5 bases; J trimming: 0 bases; junction bases outside the gene matches: 0. CDR3 sequence (DNA): TGCGCCAGCAGGGGACAGGTGAACACTGAAGCTTTCTTT. It translates to CASRGQVNTEAFF.

V and J are TRBV12-3 or TRBV12-4 and TRBJ1-2; D might be TRBD1 (6 bases). The V and J ends lost 9 bases and 4 bases respectively, with 18 bases between them. The CDR3 covers 14 residues. CDR3 protein: CASSPGTWVYGYTF. For the CDR3, the DNA is TGTGCCAGTAGCCCCGGGACATGGGTCTATGGCTACACCTTC.

This chain links TRBV19 with TRBJ2-7; D may correspond to TRBD1 or TRBD2 (5 bases each). The CDR3 has 15 amino acids. The germline V and J ends were trimmed by 2 bases and 0 bases, with 11 bases remaining between them. Germline values: CDR1 LNHDA, CDR2 SQIVND (reference sequence). DNA of the CDR3: TGTGCCAGTAGTATATCGGGACCACTCTCCTACGAGCAGTACTTC. Translating gives CASSISGPLSYEQYF.

This clonotype was seen at least ten times. The chain is built from TRBV6-5 and TRBJ1-2, with D unclear. The CDR3 is 13 amino acids. V lost 3 bases, J lost 2 bases, and 7 bases lay in between. Germline CDR1 MNHEY, CDR2 SVGAGI. The CDR3 loop is CASSYQENYGYTF. The CDR3 region has the DNA TGTGCCAGCAGTTATCAGGAAAACTATGGCTACACCTTC.

In this sample, this clonotype turned up many times. V gene TRBV28 combines with J gene TRBJ1-1; D might be TRBD1 (5 bases). There are 15 residues in the CDR3. Germline CDR1 MDHEN, CDR2 SYDVKM. V dropped 5 bases and J dropped 0 bases, with 13 bases sitting between them. The CDR3 is CASSRGRPMNTEAFF. Written as DNA, the CDR3 is TGTGCCAGCAGTCGGGGACGACCGATGAACACTGAAGCTTTCTTT.

This clonotype was recorded at least ten times. V usage is TRBV7-9 and J usage is TRBJ2-3; possible D gene TRBD1, 6 bases. This CDR3 comprises 17 residues. Trimming cost V 7 bases and J 8 bases, with 28 bases left between them. The V gene's germline CDR1 is SEHNR and CDR2 FQNEAQ (reference sequence). The DNA of the CDR3 is TGTGCCAGCACCCCCAGAGAGTTCAGGGGCGCCCGGGGTACGCAGTATTTT. Its protein is CASTPREFRGARGTQYF.

The table lists this clonotype with many counts. This sequence joins TRBV19 and TRBJ2-1, with D unclear. The germline V gene encodes CDR1 LNHDA and CDR2 SQIVND (reference sequence). The V and J ends lost 5 bases and 9 bases respectively, with 17 bases between them. The CDR3 length is 14 residues. This CDR3 is CASSATLSGGEQFF. Here the CDR3 DNA reads TGTGCCAGTAGTGCGACTCTGTCCGGCGGTGAGCAGTTCTTC.

This clonotype was seen repeatedly, ten times or more. Given the absence of the conserved phenylalanine or tryptophan at the CDR3 end, a read error is likely. The V gene is TRBV30, the J gene TRBJ1-1; D is ambiguous. Germline V gene data show CDR1 as GTSNPN and CDR2 as SVGIG (reference sequence). Trimming stripped 4 bases from V and 0 bases from J, with 9 bases between. CDR3 length: 13 residues. In DNA form, the CDR3 reads TGTGCCTGGATGTTTGCGATGAACACTGAAGCTTTCTCT. Residues: CAWMFAMNTEAFS.

On this clonotype itself: A much larger clone sits a single nucleotide away, making a read error possible. The chain links TRBV19 to TRBJ2-7; the match to TRBD1 covers 8 bases. This CDR3 has 15 amino acids. Trimming at V came to 5 bases and at J to 3 bases, leaving 9 bases not matched to a gene. The V gene's germline CDR1 is LNHDA and CDR2 SQIVND (reference sequence). CDR3 sequence reads: CASSVAGGAVYEQYF. CDR3 in DNA: TGTGCCAGTAGTGTCGCAGGGGGCGCGGTCTACGAGCAGTACTTC.

By sample share, this clonotype is medium-sized (0.01 to 0.1%). This chain links TRBV28 with TRBJ1-5; no clear D. CDR1 MDHEN and CDR2 SYDVKM come from the germline V gene. V lost 4 bases, J lost 2 bases, and 9 bases lay in between. The CDR3 has 14 residues. CDR3 residues: CASSSPLGNQPQHF. CDR3 nucleotide sequence: TGTGCCAGCAGTTCGCCCTTGGGCAATCAGCCCCAGCATTTT.

This clonotype was seen repeatedly, ten times or more. The chain joins TRBV3-1 to TRBJ2-7; D is tentatively TRBD1 or TRBD2 (7 bases each). Trimming took 0 bases from V and 7 from J, leaving 22 bases between them. From germline, CDR1 is LGHDT and CDR2 YNNKEL (reference sequence). The CDR3 sequence is 17 residues long. The CDR3 is CASSQETGRGRGIEQYF. The DNA for the CDR3 is TGTGCCAGCAGCCAAGAGACTGGGAGGGGGCGTGGTATAGAGCAGTACTTC.

This clonotype was picked up many times. The CDR3 DNA reads TGCGCCAGCAGCTTGGCCGTCGACACTGAAGCTTTCTTT. It specifies CASSLAVDTEAFF. This sequence joins TRBV5-1 and TRBJ1-1; D call uncertain. The CDR3 length is 13 residues. Per the germline V gene, CDR1 is SGHRS and CDR2 is YFSETQ. V dropped 0 bases and J dropped 3 bases, with 6 bases sitting between them.

V and J are TRBV11-2 and TRBJ2-1; the match to TRBD2 covers 7 bases. The junction had 16 bases not matched to a gene; V was cut back by 5 bases and J by 6 bases. Germline assignment: CDR1 SGHAT and CDR2 FQNNGV. The CDR3 is 17 residues long. The CDR3 is CASSPRPLIGRINEQFF. The CDR3 nucleotides are TGTGCCAGCAGCCCGCGACCCCTTATCGGGAGGATCAATGAGCAGTTCTTC.

The sample holds a few counts of this clonotype. Just one base apart from a much larger clone, this may be a read error. J is TRBJ1-1 and V is TRBV10-2; D remains unclear. V dropped 2 bases and J dropped 7 bases, with 11 bases sitting between them. The CDR3 contains 13 residues. CDR1 and CDR2 from the germline V gene are WSHSY and SAAADI. The CDR3 nucleotides read TGCGCCAGCAGTGAGGGGCGGTTAATTGAAGCTTTCTTT. This codes for CASSEGRLIEAFF.

This clonotype was seen repeatedly, ten times or more. The chain employs TRBV24-1 and TRBJ2-7; possible D gene TRBD1, 6 bases. The germline V gene has CDR1 KGHDR and CDR2 SFDVKD. The CDR3 loop spans 15 amino acids. V shed 2 bases and J shed 5 bases, with 15 bases lying between them. The CDR3 bases are TGTGCCACCAGTGATTCTACAGGGCACTGGCACGAGCAGTACTTC. Translated, it gives CATSDSTGHWHEQYF.

This clonotype was observed at least ten times. V usage is TRBV5-1 and J usage is TRBJ2-3; 12 nucleotides agree with TRBD2. The J segment lost 4 bases and the V segment lost 4 bases, leaving 10 bases of the junction unmatched. Germline V gene sequence: CDR1 SGHRS, CDR2 YFSETQ. This CDR3 contains 17 residues. The CDR3 here is CASSPGWTSGTPDTQYF. The DNA for the CDR3 is TGCGCCAGCAGCCCAGGATGGACTAGCGGGACGCCAGATACGCAGTATTTT.

In its sample, this clonotype was seen many times. The chain combines TRBV18 with TRBJ2-5; 12 positions agree with TRBD1. Trimming at V came to 3 bases and at J to 5 bases, leaving 4 bases not matched to a gene. The CDR3 has 15 residues. CDR1 is KGHSH, CDR2 LQKENI, per germline. CDR3: CASSPGTGGEETQYF. In DNA, the CDR3 is TGTGCCAGCTCACCCGGGACAGGGGGCGAGGAGACCCAGTACTTC.